These T cell receptor beta chains were read from a single sample in a study of cytomegalovirus exposure and HLA in healthy donors. TCRdb keeps only in-frame clones here, not all; method: immunoSEQ multiplex PCR. The table shows roughly 100,000 clones, with 88% occurring only once. Specimen: PBMCs. The origin of the receptors is a woman under 30 in good health and CMV-seropositive. The CDR3 runs from the conserved cysteine through the conserved F or W. Fields, in order: D gene, clone size, V gene, J gene, CDR3 protein, CDR3 DNA. The D gene is left open where the match is weak. For some rows the clone size is stated as once, few or many, or as a class when expanded; others skip it.

>TRBD2|.|TRBV7-9|TRBJ2-3
CASSGLAGEDTQYF
TGTGCCAGCTCCGGACTAGCGGGGGAAGATACGCAGTATTTT
>.|.|TRBV28|TRBJ2-7
CASSLRQSVPLAKKYF
TGTGCCAGCAGTTTGCGGCAAAGTGTTCCCTTGGCGAAGAAGTACTTC
>.|.|TRBV7-2|TRBJ2-7
CASSLIGLGGEQYF
TGTGCCAGCAGCTTAATCGGTCTAGGGGGCGAGCAGTACTTC
>TRBD2|.|TRBV6-4|TRBJ2-1
CASSESGGSYNEQFF
TGTGCCAGCAGTGAAAGCGGGGGCTCCTACAATGAGCAGTTCTTC
>.|.|TRBV9|TRBJ2-5
CASSVVSSETQYF
TGTGCCAGCAGCGTAGTCTCTTCAGAGACCCAGTACTTC
>.|.|TRBV19|TRBJ1-1
CASSITGNTEAFF
TGTGCCAGTAGTATAACCGGGAACACTGAAGCTTTCTTT
>TRBD2|.|TRBV10-3|TRBJ2-2
CAISVSSGGTNTGELFF
TGTGCCATCAGTGTGTCTAGCGGGGGAACAAACACCGGGGAGCTGTTTTTT
>TRBD1|.|TRBV19|TRBJ2-3
CASTDRGRSDTQYF
TGTGCCAGTACGGACAGGGGGCGTTCAGATACGCAGTATTTT
>.|once|TRBV2|TRBJ2-2
CASIEGEGGELFF
TGTGCCAGCATTGAGGGCGAGGGCGGGGAGCTGTTTTTT
>.|.|TRBV5-6|TRBJ2-5
CASSLFSETQYF
TGTGCCAGCAGCTTGTTTTCGGAGACCCAGTACTTC
>.|.|TRBV7-6|TRBJ2-3
CASSWKGKLTDTQYF
TGTGCCAGCAGCTGGAAGGGGAAACTCACAGATACGCAGTATTTT
>.|.|TRBV7-2|TRBJ1-2
CASSLGTRNYGYTF
TGTGCCAGCAGCTTAGGTACCCGGAACTATGGCTACACCTTC
>.|.|TRBV4-1|TRBJ1-6
CASSQGGWYSPLHF
TGCGCCAGCAGCCAAGGGGGCTGGTATTCACCCCTCCACTTT
>.|.|TRBV4-1|TRBJ1-2
CASSQDPGDNYGYTF
TGCGCCAGCAGCCAAGATCCCGGAGATAACTATGGCTACACCTTC
>TRBD1|.|TRBV7-6|TRBJ1-3
CASSLGQGSGNTIYF
TGTGCCAGCAGCTTGGGACAGGGCTCTGGAAACACCATATATTTT
>.|.|TRBV18|TRBJ2-3
CASSPSRGLTDTQYF
TGTGCCAGCTCACCCTCCAGGGGATTAACAGATACGCAGTATTTT
>.|.|TRBV9|TRBJ2-4
CASSVEGGAANIQYF
TGTGCCAGCAGCGTAGAGGGCGGGGCGGCAAACATTCAGTACTTC